A selection of T cell receptor beta chains follows, all from one sample in a study of OX40 agonist ivuxolimab in advanced cancers. TCRdb's copy holds only in-frame clones and misses some; the assay was immunoSEQ multiplex PCR. The sample lists tens of thousands of clones; 84% were seen once. The sample consisted of CD4+ or CD8+ T cells sorted from blood, taken in a trial of the OX40 agonist ivuxolimab. The receptors were gathered from an adult with an advanced solid tumor such as melanoma, head and neck, liver or kidney cancer. The CDR3 runs from the conserved cysteine through the conserved F or W. D genes are given only for firm matches. Expanded clones get a size class; other rows say once, few or many, or leave the size out.

>.|TRBJ2-7|TRBV5-6|TRBD2
TGTGCCAGCAGCTCCTCAGGACTAGCGAGCTCCTACGAGCAGTACTTC
CASSSSGLASSYEQYF
>.|TRBJ1-2|TRBV30|.
TGTGCCTGGAGTTTTTACCGGTACACAGATTCCGATGGCTACACCTTC
CAWSFYRYTDSDGYTF
>.|TRBJ1-2|TRBV29-1|.
TGCAGCGTTGAGGACGGCGAAATCTATGGCTACACCTTC
CSVEDGEIYGYTF
>.|TRBJ2-7|TRBV5-1|.
TGCGCCAGCAGCTTCCCTGTCGCGGGCTCCTACGAGCAGTACTTC
CASSFPVAGSYEQYF
>.|TRBJ1-3|TRBV7-8|.
TGTGCCAGCAGCCCGGGGACGGTGAGCTCTGGAAACACCATATATTTT
CASSPGTVSSGNTIYF
>.|TRBJ2-5|TRBV11-3|TRBD2
TGTGCCAGCAGCTTTCTGGCCGAGGGAGGGGAGACCCAGTACTTC
CASSFLAEGGETQYF
>.|TRBJ2-7|TRBV28|.
TGTGCCAGCATCATGGGGAGGGGTCTGCCTGGACAGGGTACCGACGAGCAGTACTTC
CASIMGRGLPGQGTDEQYF
>.|TRBJ1-3|TRBV18|.
TGTGCCAGCTCAAGGTCCTCTGGAAACACCATATATTTT
CASSRSSGNTIYF
>.|TRBJ1-4|TRBV5-1|TRBD1
TGCGCCAGCAGCTCACAGGGGGCGAGCGAAAAACTGTTTTTT
CASSSQGASEKLFF
>.|TRBJ2-7|TRBV28|.
TGTGCCAGCAGTGCGAGAGGGCGTTCATACTCCTACGAGCAGTACTTC
CASSARGRSYSYEQYF
>.|TRBJ2-7|TRBV19|.
TGTGCCAGTAGTATAGCAACCGGGCTGGAGCAGTACTTC
CASSIATGLEQYF
>.|TRBJ2-6|TRBV25-1|.
TGTGCCAGCAGTGGCTTAATAACTGGACAAAGTCGGGCCAACGTCCTGACTTTC
CASSGLITGQSRANVLTF
>.|TRBJ2-3|TRBV19|.
TGTGCCAGTAGTCCACAGGCAGATACGCAGTATTTT
CASSPQADTQYF
>.|TRBJ2-7|TRBV21-1|.
TGTGCCAGCAGCACAGGAGGGGCTAGACTCGGGAACGAGCAGTACTTC
CASSTGGARLGNEQYF
>.|TRBJ2-5|TRBV4-3|.
TGCGCCAGCAGCCAAGATATCGGACGAACCCAGTACTTC
CASSQDIGRTQYF
>.|TRBJ1-1|TRBV7-2|.
TGTGCCAGCAGCTTAGGGGCAGCGAACACTGAAGCTTTCTTT
CASSLGAANTEAFF
>few|TRBJ1-5|TRBV27|TRBD1
TGTGCCAGCAGGATCCAGGGGGCGGGCAATCAGCCCCAGCATTTT
CASRIQGAGNQPQHF
>.|TRBJ1-4|TRBV19|TRBD1
TGTGCCAGTAGTACAGGGGGTGTGACTAATGAAAAACTGTTTTTT
CASSTGGVTNEKLFF
>.|TRBJ2-1|TRBV7-8|TRBD2
TGTGCCAGCAGCTTGGGACTAGCGGGGGGGCCTCACAATGAGCAGTTCTTC
CASSLGLAGGPHNEQFF
>.|TRBJ1-4|TRBV7-2|.
TGTGCCAGCAGCTTCCGAGTAAATGAAAAACTGTTTTTT
CASSFRVNEKLFF
>.|TRBJ2-7|TRBV19|.
TGTGCCAGTAGCTCCGGGACGGCGAGCTCCTACGAGCAGTACTTC
CASSSGTASSYEQYF
>.|TRBJ1-2|TRBV7-2|.
TGTGCCAGCAGCTTAGTGGTCACTAACTATGGCTACACCTTC
CASSLVVTNYGYTF
>.|TRBJ2-7|TRBV6-5|.
TGTGCCAGCAGTTACTCCGGACAGTACGAGCAGTACTTC
CASSYSGQYEQYF
>once|TRBJ2-2|TRBV5-4|.
TGTGCCAGCAGCTCCGCTGAGCGCGCGAACACCGGGGAGCTGTTTTTT
CASSSAERANTGELFF
>.|TRBJ2-7|TRBV18|TRBD1
TGTGCCAGCTCGCCGGGACAGGGTCCCTACGAGCAGTACTTC
CASSPGQGPYEQYF
>.|TRBJ1-2|TRBV5-6|TRBD1
TGTGCCAGCAGCCCCGGACAGGGATATGGCTACACCTTC
CASSPGQGYGYTF
>.|TRBJ1-2|TRBV6-5|.
TGTGCCAGCAGTCCCTTTTTTGGGAGCTATGGCTACACCTTC
CASSPFFGSYGYTF
>.|TRBJ2-1|TRBV18|TRBD1
TGTGCCAGCTCACCCTACAGGGGTGACAATGAGCAGTTCTTC
CASSPYRGDNEQFF
>.|TRBJ2-7|TRBV7-3|.
TGTGCCAGCAGCTCCGGCAATTCCTACGAGCAGTACTTC
CASSSGNSYEQYF
>once|TRBJ2-1|TRBV15|TRBD2
TGTGCCACCAGCAGGGGACTAGCGGGAGAGAATGAGCAGTTCTTC
CATSRGLAGENEQFF
>.|TRBJ2-2|TRBV19|TRBD1
TGTGCCAGTCGACAGGGGGAAGTGAACACCGGGGAGCTGTTTTTT
CASRQGEVNTGELFF
>once|TRBJ2-3|TRBV5-1|.
TGCGCCAGCAGCTTCCAGGGGACTAGCACAGATACGCAGTATTTT
CASSFQGTSTDTQYF
>.|TRBJ1-1|TRBV27|.
TGTGCCAGCAGTTTATCGGGGGGGAGTAGGGGAGCTTTCTTT
CASSLSGGSRGAFF